These T cell receptor beta chains were read from a single sample in a study of T cell responses to AZD1222 COVID-19 vaccine. Sequencing was performed with immunoSEQ multiplex PCR; in TCRdb, only in-frame clones are kept and a portion is missing. The sample carries around 140,000 clones, 89% recorded once. The sequences come from peripheral blood, collected on day 0 of AZD1222 vaccination. The receptors derive from an adult in good health. The CDR3 runs from the conserved cysteine through the conserved F or W. The size of a clone is reported for some rows only, either as once, few or many, or as a class for expanded clones.

J,V,size,CDR3
TRBJ2-1,TRBV3-1/TRBV3-2,NA,CASSPWTSGGPYNEQFF
TRBJ2-1,TRBV15,NA,CATSRGAGSYNEQFF
TRBJ1-5,TRBV19,few,CASSMAGGNNQPQHF
TRBJ2-7,TRBV11-2,NA,CASSLVQAGGSEQYF
TRBJ2-1,TRBV29-1,NA,CSVGFGGLPDEQFF
TRBJ2-5,TRBV11-2,NA,CASSPPGVGETQYF
TRBJ1-5,TRBV4-1,few,CASSQIRSGNQPQHF
TRBJ1-2,TRBV6-5,NA,CASSRQGYGYTF
TRBJ1-1,TRBV18,NA,CASSPQLNTEAFF
TRBJ2-7,TRBV18,NA,CASSAHYEQYF
TRBJ2-1,TRBV7-9,medium-sized,CASSSLQGSTYDEQFF
TRBJ2-4,TRBV10-2,NA,CASSSELLAKNIQYF
TRBJ2-1,TRBV20-1,NA,CSASGGGSYNEQFF